The 6 T cell receptor beta chains below were found in one sample sequenced in a study of shared clonotypes between healthy human individuals. Profiling relied on immunoSEQ multiplex PCR, and the TCRdb table lists in-frame clones only, not all of them. The data contain 2,500,000 or so clones, around nine tenths of them singletons. Source material: naive CD4+ T cells sorted from blood. Subset here: CD45RA+ positively selected. The receptors here all came from a man aged 18 to 29 in good health.

The chain has TRBV7-2 and TRBJ1-6; D uncertain. There are 14 residues in the CDR3. Germline V gives CDR1 SGHTA, CDR2 FQGNSA. Trimming removed 5 bases from V and 3 bases from J, with 8 bases in between. CDR3 amino acids: CASSPPGYNSPLHF. The CDR3 DNA follows: TGTGCCAGCAGCCCACCGGGCTATAATTCACCCCTCCACTTT.

The chain joins TRBV5-1 to TRBJ1-2; D ambiguous. The CDR3 is made up of 13 amino acids. Germline lookup yields CDR1 SGHRS and CDR2 YFSETQ. With 3 bases removed from V and 1 base from J, the gap between germline ends came to 7 bases. In DNA, the CDR3 is TGCGCCAGCAGCTCACCCAATAACTATGGCTACACCTTC. It yields the protein CASSSPNNYGYTF.

The chain links TRBV18 to TRBJ1-4; D perhaps matches TRBD1 (5 bases). The V gene's germline CDR1 is KGHSH and CDR2 LQKENI. This CDR3 comprises 14 residues. Deletions cut 5 bases from V and 2 bases from J, with 9 bases between. CDR3 sequence: CASSNQGTNEKLFF. The CDR3 nucleotides are TGTGCCAGCTCAAATCAGGGCACTAATGAAAAACTGTTTTTT. Complete variable domain (other parts from reference TRBV18 and TRBJ1-4): NAGVMQNPRHLVRRRGQEARLRCSPMKGHSHVYWYRQLPEEGLKFMVYLQKENIIDESGMPKERFSAEFPKEGPSILRIQQVVRGDSAAYFCASSNQGTNEKLFFGSGTQLSVL.

The chain is built from TRBV19 and TRBJ1-5, with 8 bases aligning to TRBD1. V was pared by 7 bases and J by 3 bases, with 11 bases of the junction left unmatched. Germline lookup yields CDR1 LNHDA and CDR2 SQIVND (reference sequence). This CDR3 has 16 residues. The CDR3 sequence: CASISPRTGPNQPQHF. In nucleotides, the CDR3 is TGTGCCAGTATATCCCCGAGGACAGGGCCCAATCAGCCCCAGCATTTT.

The chain couples TRBV19 to TRBJ2-7; 9 nucleotides line up with TRBD1. Germline V CDR1 and CDR2: LNHDA, SQIVND (reference sequence). This CDR3 is 13 amino acids long. V lost 5 bases, J lost 6 bases, and 5 bases stayed unmatched. The CDR3 loop is CASSAGQGSEQYF. The CDR3 nucleotides are TGTGCCAGTAGTGCCGGACAGGGGAGCGAGCAGTACTTC.

The chain's CDR3 is CASSSSGGPRNEQFF. The CDR3, as DNA: TGTGCCAGCAGCTCCTCGGGGGGGCCTCGCAATGAGCAGTTCTTC. The chain couples TRBV5-6 to TRBJ2-1; 8 bases are shared with TRBD2. Unmatched junction bases numbered 8, after V lost 3 bases and J lost 6 bases. There are 15 residues in the CDR3. Germline V gene data show CDR1 as SGHDT and CDR2 as YYEEEE.